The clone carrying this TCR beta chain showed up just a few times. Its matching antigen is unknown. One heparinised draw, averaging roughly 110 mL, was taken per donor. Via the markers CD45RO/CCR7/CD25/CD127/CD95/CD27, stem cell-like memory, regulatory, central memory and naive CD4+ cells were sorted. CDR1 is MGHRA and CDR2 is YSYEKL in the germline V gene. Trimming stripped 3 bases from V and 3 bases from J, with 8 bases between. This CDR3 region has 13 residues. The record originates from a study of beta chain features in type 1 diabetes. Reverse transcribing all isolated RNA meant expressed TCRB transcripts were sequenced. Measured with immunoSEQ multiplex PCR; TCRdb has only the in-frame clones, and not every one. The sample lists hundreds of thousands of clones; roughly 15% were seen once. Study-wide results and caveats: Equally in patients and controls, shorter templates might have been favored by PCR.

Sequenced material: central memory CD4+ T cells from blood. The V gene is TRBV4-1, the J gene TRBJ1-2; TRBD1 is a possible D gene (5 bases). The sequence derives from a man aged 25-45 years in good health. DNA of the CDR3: TGCGCCAGCAGCCACTCGGGGGACTATGGCTACACCTTC. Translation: CASSHSGDYGYTF.